One sample yielded the 17 T cell receptor beta chains listed below, sequenced in a study of somatic mutations in cytotoxic T cells in rheumatoid arthritis. The data were produced by immunoSEQ multiplex PCR, yet TCRdb's version contains in-frame clones alone and is incomplete. The table lists roughly 5,500 clones, roughly 80% of them singletons, with 40% to 55% in the top ten. Source material: CD8+ T cells sorted from blood. These receptors were taken from a woman in her forties or fifties with rheumatoid arthritis.

The chain links TRBV19 to TRBJ1-1; D perhaps matches TRBD1 (5 bases). Trimming shortened V by 4 bases and J by 6 bases, and 12 bases separated the two germline ends. The CDR3 contains 13 residues. CDR1 is LNHDA and CDR2 is SQIVND in the germline V gene (reference sequence). CDR3 sequence (DNA): TGTGCCAGTAGTACTCAACAGGTGTCTGAAGCTTTCTTT. It yields the protein CASSTQQVSEAFF.

This clone was observed once. CDR3 amino acids: CAWTPGDYSSDGYTF. CDR3 coding DNA: TGTGCCTGGACTCCAGGAGACTATTCCTCGGATGGCTACACCTTC. The chain is built from TRBV30 and TRBJ1-2, with D hard to call. The germline CDR1 and CDR2 sequences are GTSNPN and SVGIG (reference sequence). The CDR3 contains 15 residues. V lost 4 bases, J lost 6 bases, and 21 bases lay in between.

This clone has just one count. The rearrangement links TRBV10-3 to TRBJ2-2; TRBD1 matches at 7 bases. Losses at the gene ends were 5 bases for V and 6 bases for J; bases not matched to a gene: 15. Germline V CDR1 and CDR2: ENHRY, SYGVKD. CDR3 length: 17 amino acids. The CDR3 spells CAISPERGQVFAGELFF. The DNA for the CDR3 is TGTGCCATCAGTCCTGAGAGGGGGCAAGTTTTCGCCGGGGAGCTGTTTTTT.

CDR3 loop: CASSAPGQGDAGYTF. In DNA, the CDR3 is TGTGCCAGCAGTGCTCCGGGACAGGGGGATGCTGGCTACACCTTC. V and J are TRBV6-5 and TRBJ1-2; 11 bases fit TRBD1. There are 15 residues in the CDR3. The V gene's germline CDR1 is MNHEY and CDR2 SVGAGI. The V gene end was trimmed by 5 bases and the J gene end by 7 bases; junction bases not matched to a gene: 9.

Here the CDR3 reads CASSVAGGLEQYF. The DNA for the CDR3 is TGTGCCAGCAGCGTAGCGGGAGGGCTCGAGCAGTACTTC. The chain employs TRBV9 and TRBJ2-7; 8 nucleotides line up with TRBD2. From germline, CDR1 is SGDLS and CDR2 YYNGEE. This CDR3 comprises 13 residues. V gave up 0 bases and J gave up 6 bases; unmatched junction bases: 2. The entire variable domain, with the rest obtained from reference TRBV9 and TRBJ2-7, is as follows: DSGVTQTPKHLITATGQRVTLRCSPRSGDLSVYWYQQSLDQGLQFLIQYYNGEERAKGNILERFSAQQFPDLHSELNLSSLELGDSALYFCASSVAGGLEQYFGPGTRLTVT.

The V and J genes are TRBV30 and TRBJ1-2; 7 bases are shared with TRBD1. CDR3 size: 13 residues. Germline V CDR1 and CDR2: GTSNPN, SVGIG (reference sequence). V lost 4 bases to trimming and J lost 1 base; unmatched junction nucleotides: 3. CDR3 in amino acids: CAWNRDSNYGYTF. CDR3 DNA: TGTGCCTGGAACCGGGACAGTAACTATGGCTACACCTTC.

The chain is built from TRBV9 and TRBJ1-6; tentative D call: TRBD1 (6 bases). The length of the CDR3 is 16 residues. Germline values: CDR1 SGDLS, CDR2 YYNGEE. Trimming pared 3 bases from V and 7 bases from J, leaving 17 bases between. The CDR3 DNA follows: TGTGCCAGCAGCGCGAGTGGACAGAGCCTCAATTCACCCCTCCACTTT. Protein product: CASSASGQSLNSPLHF.

The rearrangement links TRBV27 to TRBJ2-7, with a weak D call TRBD2 (6 bases). Trimming stripped 3 bases from V and 2 bases from J, with 8 bases between. Germline assignment: CDR1 MNHEY and CDR2 SMNVEV (reference sequence). The CDR3 consists of 13 residues. CDR3 loop: CASSLGLPYEQYF. The CDR3 DNA sequence: TGTGCCAGCAGTTTGGGACTCCCCTACGAGCAGTACTTC.

This sequence joins TRBV27 and TRBJ2-3; perhaps TRBD1 as D (6 bases). Germline assignment: CDR1 MNHEY and CDR2 SMNVEV (reference sequence). This CDR3 spans 15 amino acids. V was cut by 2 bases and J by 0 bases, with 9 bases left in between. CDR3 region: CASSLGTSSTDTQYF. The CDR3 region has the DNA TGTGCCAGCAGTTTAGGGACATCTAGCACAGATACGCAGTATTTT.

The V and J genes are TRBV19 and TRBJ1-1, with D perhaps matching TRBD1 (5 bases). V was shortened by 6 bases and J by 3 bases, with 23 bases between the two germline ends. CDR3 length equals 17 residues. From germline, CDR1 is LNHDA and CDR2 SQIVND (reference sequence). CDR3 DNA sequence: TGTGCCAGTAGCCCTACCGCGCGGGGCCGGGTAGACACTGAAGCTTTCTTT. This gives the protein CASSPTARGRVDTEAFF.

This rearrangement joins TRBV15 to TRBJ2-4, with 7 bases that match TRBD2. Trimming at V came to 0 bases and at J to 6 bases, leaving 5 bases not matched to a gene. In germline, CDR1 is LNHNV, CDR2 YYDKDF (reference sequence). CDR3 length: 15 residues. CDR3 in amino acids: CATSRDRGVGNIQYF. Written as DNA, the CDR3 is TGTGCCACCAGCAGAGATCGGGGGGTTGGAAACATTCAGTACTTC.

This chain links TRBV11-2 with TRBJ2-5; 7 bases agree with TRBD1. The CDR3 runs 15 residues. Per germline, CDR1 SGHAT and CDR2 FQNNGV. Trimming at V came to 5 bases and at J to 4 bases, leaving 10 bases not matched to a gene. The CDR3 is CASSPGTVEIETQYF. The CDR3 nucleotides read TGTGCCAGCAGCCCGGGGACAGTCGAGATAGAGACCCAGTACTTC.

The chain recombines TRBV30 with TRBJ2-1; D is undetermined. CDR3 length equals 11 residues. Per germline, CDR1 GTSNPN and CDR2 SVGIG (reference sequence). V shed 4 bases and J shed 3 bases, with 4 bases lying between them. The CDR3 is CAWILYNEQFF. CDR3 nucleotides: TGTGCCTGGATCCTCTACAATGAGCAGTTCTTC.

The V gene is TRBV19, the J gene TRBJ2-7; no definite D call. V shed 3 bases and J shed 6 bases, with 15 bases lying between them. The V gene's germline CDR1 is LNHDA and CDR2 SQIVND (reference sequence). CDR3 length: 14 amino acids. The CDR3 region is CASSIGLDSLEQYF. The CDR3 DNA reads as TGTGCCAGTAGTATTGGTCTAGACTCTCTCGAGCAGTACTTC.

The chain has TRBV6-7 and TRBJ1-2, with D perhaps TRBD1 (5 bases). TRBV6-7 is given ORF status, its function remaining uncertain. Trimming cost V 0 bases and J 3 bases, with 20 bases left between them. The CDR3 extends over 18 amino acids. As DNA, the CDR3 is TGTGCCAGCAGTTACTCGAGCTGGGGATCAGGGATTTACTATGGCTACACCTTC. Its protein is CASSYSSWGSGIYYGYTF.

The chain employs TRBV30 and TRBJ2-1; 9 bases are a match to TRBD2. Unmatched junction bases numbered 12, after V lost 2 bases and J lost 4 bases. CDR1 and CDR2 (germline): GTSNPN, SVGIG (reference sequence). The CDR3 runs 17 residues. The CDR3: CAWSSLESGGRYNEQFF. The CDR3 DNA follows: TGTGCCTGGAGTTCCCTCGAGAGCGGGGGGCGATACAATGAGCAGTTCTTC.

The CDR3, as DNA: TGTGCCATCAGTGAGTCCTGGCCTGGCCTAGCGGGAGACGGGGAGCTGTTTTTT. This translates into CAISESWPGLAGDGELFF. The rearrangement joins TRBV10-3 to TRBJ2-2; 10 bases match TRBD2. The CDR3 consists of 18 residues. The germline V gene has CDR1 ENHRY and CDR2 SYGVKD. Trimming at V came to 0 bases and at J to 7 bases, leaving 11 bases not matched to a gene.